The next 10 T cell receptor beta chains were all read from a single sample in a study of blood T cell repertoires in COVID-19 (dated by TCRdb to the early 2020s). Library preparation employed the immunoSEQ multiplex PCR assay. TCRdb carries this immuneACCESS record with in-frame sequences only. Its versions omit some clonotypes, under half of them owing to an unresolved V gene in the studies checked, with the rest unexplained. In this sample the table shows roughly 60,000 clones, 65% to 85% of which occur a single time. Of the sample, approximately 10% falls within the top ten clones. Sequencing was performed on peripheral blood. The receptors shown here come from a man aged 25 to 40 with COVID-19, enrolled during active disease.

V usage is TRBV6-6 and J usage is TRBJ2-7; 10 bases line up with TRBD2. This CDR3 is built from 13 residues. Trimming took 4 bases from V and 4 from J; bases not matched to a gene: 1. Germline lookup yields CDR1 MNHNY and CDR2 SVGAGI (reference sequence). CDR3 amino acids: CASSSSGRYEQYF. CDR3 sequence (DNA): TGTGCCAGCAGTTCTAGCGGGAGATACGAGCAGTACTTC.

This chain links TRBV10-3 with TRBJ2-1, with a tentative D call TRBD2 (10 bases). The germline gives CDR1 ENHRY, CDR2 SYGVKD. This CDR3 has 19 residues. V was shortened by 2 bases and J by 8 bases, with 28 bases between the two germline ends. DNA for the CDR3: TGTGCCATCAGTGAGCCGGGACAGGGTCCCAGCGGGAGGGCCTATGAGCAGTTCTTC. This gives the protein CAISEPGQGPSGRAYEQFF.

This clone was detected a few times. The chain uses TRBV7-9 and TRBJ1-5, with D tentatively TRBD1 (5 bases). The CDR3 runs to 12 residues. The V end lost 5 bases, the J end lost 6 bases, and 8 bases lay between the germline ends. Germline V lookup: CDR1 SEHNR, CDR2 FQNEAQ (reference sequence). The CDR3 is CASSQGSQPQHF. The CDR3 DNA follows: TGTGCCAGCAGCCAGGGCAGTCAGCCCCAGCATTTT.

The chain employs TRBV2 and TRBJ2-1; a possible D gene is TRBD2 (5 bases). Trimming removed 0 bases from V and 6 bases from J, with 12 bases in between. The germline V gene encodes CDR1 SNHLY and CDR2 FYNNEI. The CDR3 sequence is 15 residues long. The CDR3 sequence: CASSEAQRGLNEQFF. The CDR3 DNA sequence: TGTGCCAGCAGTGAAGCGCAGAGAGGGCTCAATGAGCAGTTCTTC.

The chain employs TRBV7-9 and TRBJ1-1; D gene unclear. Per germline, CDR1 SEHNR and CDR2 FQNEAQ (reference sequence). This CDR3 region has 15 residues. The V gene lost 5 bases and the J gene lost 0 bases, with 13 bases spanning the gap. The CDR3, as DNA: TGTGCCAGCAGCCCGAGCAGGAACATGAACACTGAAGCTTTCTTT. As protein: CASSPSRNMNTEAFF.

The rearrangement joins TRBV24-1 to TRBJ2-1; possible D gene TRBD2, 5 bases. The CDR3 runs 13 residues. The V end lost 11 bases, the J end lost 2 bases, and 12 bases lay between the germline ends. Germline-derived CDR1 and CDR2 are KGHDR and SFDVKD. The CDR3 nucleotides are TGTGCCATCGGTCGCGGGCCCTACAATGAGCAGTTCTTC. This encodes CAIGRGPYNEQFF.

In DNA form, the CDR3 reads TGTGCCAGCAGTGTTGGTAGCGGGGCCTCCTACGAGCAGTACTTC. This sequence encodes CASSVGSGASYEQYF. The chain is built from TRBV25-1 and TRBJ2-7; TRBD2 matches at 8 bases. The CDR3 loop spans 15 amino acids. V was clipped by 4 bases and J by 0 bases; unmatched bases: 5. Germline V gene lookup returns CDR1 MGHDK and CDR2 SYGVNS.

The chain uses TRBV5-4 and TRBJ1-2; the match to TRBD1 covers 7 bases. V shed 3 bases and J 7 bases; nucleotides not matched to a gene: 6. Germline V gene data show CDR1 as SGHNT and CDR2 as YYREEE (reference sequence). The CDR3 spans 13 residues. CDR3 DNA sequence: TGTGCCAGCAGCTCATACAGGGGTTTTGGCTACACCTTC. This encodes CASSSYRGFGYTF. Based on the CDR3 plus reference TRBV5-4 and TRBJ1-2, the full variable domain is ETGVTQSPTHLIKTRGQQVTLRCSSQSGHNTVSWYQQALGQGPQFIFQYYREEENGRGNFPPRFSGLQFPNYSSELNVNALELDDSALYLCASSSYRGFGYTFGSGTRLTVV.

This clone turned up a few times. This rearrangement joins TRBV27 to TRBJ1-3, with unresolved D. Trimming stripped 5 bases from V and 4 bases from J, with 18 bases between. The CDR3 length is 16 residues. In germline, CDR1 is MNHEY, CDR2 SMNVEV (reference sequence). In DNA, the CDR3 is TGTGCCAGCAGTCTAGACGGGGTCAGGAACGGAAACACCATATATTTT. The encoded protein is CASSLDGVRNGNTIYF.

This clone was counted between two and nine times. This rearrangement joins TRBV2 to TRBJ2-2; 8 bases align to TRBD1. Unmatched junction bases numbered 4, after V lost 6 bases and J lost 1 base. Germline loops: CDR1 SNHLY, CDR2 FYNNEI. CDR3 length: 15 amino acids. The CDR3: CASRPGTGNTGELFF. CDR3 nucleotides: TGTGCCAGCAGACCCGGGACAGGGAACACCGGGGAGCTGTTTTTT.